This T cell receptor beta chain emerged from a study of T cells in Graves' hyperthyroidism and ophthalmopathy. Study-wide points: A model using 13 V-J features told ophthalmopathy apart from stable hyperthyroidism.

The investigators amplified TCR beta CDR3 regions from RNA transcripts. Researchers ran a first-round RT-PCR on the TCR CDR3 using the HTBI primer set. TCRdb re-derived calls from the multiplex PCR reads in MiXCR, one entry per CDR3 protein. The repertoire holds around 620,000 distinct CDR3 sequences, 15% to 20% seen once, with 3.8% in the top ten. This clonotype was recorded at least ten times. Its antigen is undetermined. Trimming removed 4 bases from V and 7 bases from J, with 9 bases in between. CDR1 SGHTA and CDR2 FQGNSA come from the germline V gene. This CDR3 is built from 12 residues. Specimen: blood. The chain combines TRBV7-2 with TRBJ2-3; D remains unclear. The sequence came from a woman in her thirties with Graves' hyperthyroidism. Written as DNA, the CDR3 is TGTGCCAGCAGCTCCAGCTCATATACGCAGTATTTT. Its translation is CASSSSSYTQYF.